This T cell receptor (beta chain) comes out of a study of response to subunit inactivated influenza vaccine. MiXCR, run by TCRdb on the RT-PCR reads, gives a single entry per CDR3 protein. The data contain under 550,000 distinct CDR3 sequences, approximately 7.3% of them singletons. Findings of the study overall: There was a suggestion from the authors that each seasonal influenza vaccination recruits few new T cells.

This clonotype showed up just a few times. Its antigen is still unknown. The TCR comes from a man aged 50 to 69 who received an inactivated influenza vaccine. Material: PBMCs from blood, obtained around 25 months after vaccination.

The CDR3 here is CASLTGGGLNEKLFF. CDR3 DNA sequence: TGTGCCAGCTTGACAGGGGGCGGCCTTAATGAAAAACTGTTTTTT. V gene TRBV6-1 combines with J gene TRBJ1-4; TRBD1 matches at 10 bases. Germline V gene lookup returns CDR1 MNHNS and CDR2 SASEGT. There are 15 residues in the CDR3. The V and J ends lost 8 bases and 4 bases, in that order; junction bases with no gene match: 7.